These T cell receptor beta chains were read from a single sample in a study of blood T cells in healthy people across ages. One entry per CDR3 protein results from TCRdb running MiXCR on the 5' RACE reads. The data contain under 1,100,000 distinct CDR3 sequences, approximately 25% of them singletons. The same data also contributed to another study, on T cells of mothers and their children.

Input material: blood. The receptors derive from a girl between 2 and 10 years old in good health. Both conserved end residues are part of each CDR3. Each record gives: D gene, J gene, clone size, V gene, CDR3 protein, CDR3 DNA. The D gene is left open where the match is weak. Expanded clones are given a class, and other clones once, few, many or no size at all.

D: -; J: TRBJ1-2; size: few; V: TRBV12-3/TRBV12-4; CDR3: CASIGRGSRQRIYGYTF; DNA: TGTGCCAGCATTGGCCGGGGGTCCAGGCAAAGAATCTATGGCTACACCTTC
D: -; J: TRBJ1-4; size: -; V: TRBV3-1; CDR3: CASSQESASTNEKLFF; DNA: TGTGCCAGCAGCCAAGAGAGTGCCTCAACTAATGAAAAACTGTTTTTT
D: TRBD2; J: TRBJ2-3; size: -; V: TRBV28; CDR3: CASSLKGTRADTQYF; DNA: TGTGCCAGCAGTTTGAAGGGGACTAGAGCGGATACGCAGTATTTT
D: TRBD2; J: TRBJ2-7; size: -; V: TRBV7-3; CDR3: CASSFLAGGSYEQYF; DNA: TGTGCCAGCAGCTTTCTAGCGGGGGGCTCCTACGAGCAGTACTTC
D: -; J: TRBJ1-5; size: -; V: TRBV27; CDR3: CASSPDKGRNQPQHF; DNA: TGTGCCAGCAGCCCCGACAAGGGCCGCAATCAGCCCCAGCATTTT
D: TRBD2; J: TRBJ2-5; size: many; V: TRBV11-3; CDR3: CASSLASGQETQYF; DNA: TGTGCCAGCAGCTTAGCTAGCGGGCAAGAGACCCAGTACTTC
D: -; J: TRBJ2-7; size: once; V: TRBV20-1; CDR3: CSARRQVYEQYF; DNA: TGCAGTGCTAGACGACAAGTTTACGAGCAGTACTTC
D: -; J: TRBJ2-7; size: -; V: TRBV27; CDR3: CASRPGGLHVEQYF; DNA: TGTGCCAGCAGACCCGGAGGGCTGCATGTGGAGCAGTACTTC
D: TRBD2; J: TRBJ2-1; size: -; V: TRBV19; CDR3: CASSIIRLAGGPYNEQFF; DNA: TGTGCCAGTAGTATCATTCGACTAGCGGGAGGACCCTACAATGAGCAGTTCTTC
D: -; J: TRBJ2-3; size: -; V: TRBV18; CDR3: CASSPRQADTQYF; DNA: TGTGCCAGCTCTCCACGACAAGCAGATACGCAGTATTTT
D: TRBD1; J: TRBJ1-6; size: -; V: TRBV9; CDR3: CASSGQGYPGNSPLHF; DNA: TGTGCCAGCAGCGGACAGGGTTACCCTGGGAATTCACCCCTCCACTTT
D: -; J: TRBJ2-5; size: -; V: TRBV20-1; CDR3: CSADLRGETQYF; DNA: TGCAGCGCGGACCTCCGAGGAGAGACCCAGTACTTC
D: -; J: TRBJ2-1; size: few; V: TRBV4-1; CDR3: CASSLWGETTNEQFF; DNA: TGCGCCAGCAGCCTCTGGGGCGAGACAACAAATGAGCAGTTCTTC
D: TRBD2; J: TRBJ2-1; size: -; V: TRBV11-2; CDR3: CASSLAGGGGAEQFF; DNA: TGTGCCAGCAGCTTAGCTGGCGGGGGAGGGGCTGAGCAGTTCTTC
D: -; J: TRBJ2-1; size: few; V: TRBV29-1; CDR3: CSAWTGTYNEQFF; DNA: TGCAGCGCCTGGACGGGAACCTACAATGAGCAGTTCTTC
D: -; J: TRBJ2-4; size: -; V: TRBV6-1; CDR3: CASSDDGGSKNIQYF; DNA: TGTGCCAGCAGTGATGATGGGGGCTCCAAAAACATTCAGTACTTC
D: -; J: TRBJ2-3; size: -; V: TRBV7-9; CDR3: CASSTTMDTQYF; DNA: TGTGCCAGCAGCACGACAATGGATACGCAGTATTTT
D: -; J: TRBJ1-2; size: -; V: TRBV12-3/TRBV12-4; CDR3: CASSRGSEGGYGYTF; DNA: TGTGCCAGCAGTCGGGGTTCTGAGGGGGGCTATGGCTACACCTTC
D: -; J: TRBJ2-7; size: -; V: TRBV6-5; CDR3: CASRRGISYEQYF; DNA: TGTGCCAGCAGGAGGGGGATCTCCTACGAGCAGTACTTC
D: TRBD1; J: TRBJ1-4; size: -; V: TRBV20-1; CDR3: CSARRDTGGDGKLFF; DNA: TGCAGTGCTAGAAGGGACACAGGGGGGGATGGAAAACTGTTTTTT
D: -; J: TRBJ1-5; size: -; V: TRBV12-5; CDR3: CASGFEGDQPQHF; DNA: TGTGCTAGTGGTTTTGAGGGGGATCAGCCCCAGCATTTT
D: TRBD2; J: TRBJ2-1; size: -; V: TRBV3-1; CDR3: CASSQDELATDNEQFF; DNA: TGTGCCAGCAGCCAAGATGAACTAGCGACCGACAATGAGCAGTTCTTC
D: -; J: TRBJ2-5; size: -; V: TRBV5-1; CDR3: CASSLARGREETQYF; DNA: TGCGCCAGCAGCTTGGCGAGGGGCAGGGAAGAGACCCAGTACTTC
D: TRBD2; J: TRBJ2-3; size: -; V: TRBV5-1; CDR3: CASSGGLAGIDTQYF; DNA: TGCGCCAGCAGCGGAGGACTAGCGGGGATAGATACGCAGTATTTT
D: -; J: TRBJ2-5; size: many; V: TRBV5-5; CDR3: CASSLGAPSETQYF; DNA: TGTGCCAGCAGCTTGGGGGCACCCTCGGAGACCCAGTACTTC
D: TRBD2; J: TRBJ2-1; size: -; V: TRBV5-1; CDR3: CASSFPGLGSYNEQFF; DNA: TGCGCCAGCAGTTTTCCGGGACTAGGTTCCTACAATGAGCAGTTCTTC